The 18 T cell receptor beta chains presented below share a single source sample, sequenced in a study of blood T cells in healthy people across ages. Sample-barcoded 5' priming and a J-beta primer mix drove a second PCR of about 6 to 12 cycles. TCRdb reprocessed the 5' RACE reads via MiXCR and lists one record per CDR3 protein. Among about 650,000 distinct CDR3 sequences, over 40% were seen once, and the ten largest hold approximately 13%. What was sequenced was blood. These TCRs come from a woman over 75 in good health.

This clonotype was found many times. Being one base from a much bigger clone, this may be a read error. V usage is TRBV5-6 and J usage is TRBJ2-5; 7 bases map to TRBD1. The germline V gene has CDR1 SGHDT and CDR2 YYEEEE. With V trimmed by 1 base and J by 11 bases, 14 bases remained unmatched. This CDR3 has 15 residues. CDR3 amino acids: CASSLPEQGIGEQYF. The CDR3 DNA follows: TGTGCCAGCAGCTTGCCCGAACAGGGGATCGGTGAGCAGTACTTC.

The gene calls are TRBV7-9 and TRBJ1-1, with TRBD1 matching over 9 bases. The ends lost 5 bases at V and 5 bases at J; junction bases unmatched: 9. CDR1 and CDR2 (germline): SEHNR, FQNEAQ (reference sequence). The CDR3 is 15 residues long. CDR3 amino acids: CASSPRQGGRTEAFF. Here the CDR3 DNA reads TGTGCCAGCAGCCCTCGACAGGGGGGCAGGACTGAAGCTTTCTTT.

The J gene is TRBJ2-5, the V gene TRBV20-1; TRBD2 is a possible D gene (5 bases). The J call could be wrong; TRBJ2-7 is a better fit for the DNA end. This CDR3 region has 13 residues. CDR1 is DFQATT and CDR2 is SNEGSKA in the germline V gene (reference sequence). The CDR3 region has the DNA TGCAGTGCTACCCCGGATCTAGAGGGCGAGCAGTACTTC. It yields the protein CSATPDLEGEQYF.

The chain has TRBV29-1 and TRBJ1-1; weak D call: TRBD1 (5 bases). The CDR3 has 14 residues. Trimming removed 4 bases from V and 4 bases from J, with 16 bases in between. CDR1 SQVTM and CDR2 ANQGSEA come from the germline V gene. The CDR3 reads CSVAPPGRGTEAFF. The DNA of the CDR3 is TGCAGCGTTGCGCCTCCGGGTAGGGGCACTGAAGCTTTCTTT. Full variable domain (remainder filled in from reference TRBV29-1 and TRBJ1-1): SAVISQKPSRDICQRGTSLTIQCQVDSQVTMMFWYRQQPGQSLTLIATANQGSEATYESGFVIDKFPISRPNLTFSTLTVSNMSPEDSSIYLCSVAPPGRGTEAFFGQGTRLTVV.

The V gene is TRBV12-1, the J gene TRBJ2-5; the table's D call, TRBD2, has no DNA check behind it. The DNA end is more similar to TRBJ2-7, so the J call may be wrong. TRBV12-1 is tagged as a pseudogene. This CDR3 comprises 16 residues. CDR3 region: CASSHGPGLAIYEQYF. In DNA form, the CDR3 reads TGTGCCAGCAGCCACGGACCGGGACTAGCGATATACGAGCAGTACTTC.

The chain combines TRBV20-1 with TRBJ2-3; D perhaps matches TRBD2 (7 bases). Germline V CDR1 and CDR2: DFQATT, SNEGSKA (reference sequence). The CDR3 loop spans 14 amino acids. V lost 2 bases and J lost 2, with 11 bases in between. The DNA of the CDR3 is TGCAGTGCTAGATCCGGGGGGCCCACAGATACGCAGTATTTT. The encoded protein is CSARSGGPTDTQYF.

The chain couples TRBV12-3 or TRBV12-4 to TRBJ1-1, with a tentative D call TRBD1 (6 bases). This CDR3 comprises 13 residues. V lost 5 bases and J 8 bases, leaving 15 bases between the germline ends. The CDR3: CASSRRQDLEAFF. The CDR3 nucleotides are TGTGCCAGCAGTCGCCGACAGGATCTAGAAGCTTTCTTT.

This clonotype appeared a single time. The chain joins TRBV11-2 to TRBJ2-5; the D is unclear. Germline CDR1 is SGHAT and CDR2 is FQNNGV. With 5 bases removed from V and 4 bases from J, the gap between germline ends came to 14 bases. The CDR3 is made up of 14 amino acids. The CDR3 DNA sequence: TGTGCCAGCAGCCTAAGAGTCGCATCAGAGACCCAGTACTTC. Translation gives CASSLRVASETQYF.

This clonotype has a count of ten or more. The chain employs TRBV28 and TRBJ2-7; 9 nucleotides agree with TRBD1. There are 16 residues in the CDR3. J gave up 6 bases and V 6 bases, and 15 bases lay outside the gene matches. Germline CDR1 MDHEN, CDR2 SYDVKM. CDR3 sequence (DNA): TGTGCCAGCAGAGTAGGACAGGGGATGCGAGCGCGCGAGCAGTACTTC. Amino acids: CASRVGQGMRAREQYF.

This clonotype has a single count. A much larger clone differs from this one at a single base, so this may be a read error. The chain is built from TRBV7-9 and TRBJ2-7; 10 bases agree with TRBD1. Germline-derived CDR1 and CDR2 are SEHNR and FQNEAQ (reference sequence). This CDR3 comprises 16 residues. The CDR3 nucleotides read TGTGTCAGCAGCTTAACCCTTGGACAGGGGGACGAGGAGCAGTACTTC. Its protein is CVSSLTLGQGDEEQYF.

This chain connects TRBV12-3 or TRBV12-4 to TRBJ2-5; 8 nucleotides align to TRBD1. The end of the DNA is better explained by TRBJ2-7, so the J call may be wrong. CDR3 length: 15 amino acids. The CDR3 loop is CASSARDRRPYEQYF. CDR3 in DNA: TGTGCCAGCAGTGCCCGGGACAGGCGGCCCTACGAGCAGTACTTC.

The chain carries TRBV29-1 and TRBJ2-7; 15 bases fit TRBD2. Matching the DNA end better, TRBJ2-5 makes the J call doubtful. CDR1 and CDR2 (germline): SQVTM, ANQGSEA. This CDR3 has 15 amino acids. The DNA for the CDR3 is TGCAGCGTCGACGGACTAGCGGGAGGGGTGAAGACCCAGTACTTC. Protein: CSVDGLAGGVKTQYF.

In its sample, this clonotype was seen many times. The rearrangement links TRBV11-2 to TRBJ2-7, with a weak D call TRBD1 (6 bases). Germline lookup yields CDR1 SGHAT and CDR2 FQNNGV. The CDR3 sequence is 15 residues long. Between the trimmed V and J ends, which lost 5 bases and 3 bases, there was a span of 17 bases. The CDR3 protein is CASSEHRALNYEQYF. The CDR3 region has the DNA TGTGCCAGCAGCGAACACAGGGCTTTGAACTACGAGCAGTACTTC.

The chain joins TRBV18 to TRBJ2-4; 8 nucleotides agree with TRBD2. The tail of the sequence fits TRBJ2-7 better, so the J call may be wrong. In germline, CDR1 is KGHSH, CDR2 LQKENI. The CDR3 extends over 17 amino acids. The DNA for the CDR3 is TGTGCCAGCTCACCCTTGACTGGAGCGGGGGCATCCTACGAGCAGTACTTC. As protein: CASSPLTGAGASYEQYF.

The J gene is TRBJ2-5, the V gene TRBV9, with D uncertain. The end of the DNA fits TRBJ2-7 better, so the J call may be wrong. Germline-derived CDR1 and CDR2 are SGDLS and YYNGEE. The CDR3 totals 15 residues. The CDR3 spells CASSVGMGLGHEQYF. The CDR3 DNA sequence: TGTGCCAGCAGCGTAGGAATGGGTTTGGGCCACGAGCAGTACTTC.

This clonotype was seen more than once but under ten times. The J gene is TRBJ1-1, the V gene TRBV28; D remains ambiguous. Germline V gene lookup returns CDR1 MDHEN and CDR2 SYDVKM. The V end was cut by 5 bases, the J end by 10 bases, with 11 bases between. The CDR3 has 11 amino acids. The CDR3 sequence: CASSPRWGAFF. The CDR3 region has the DNA TGTGCCAGCAGTCCTCGGTGGGGAGCTTTCTTT. The full variable domain, with the rest looked up from reference TRBV28 and TRBJ1-1, is DVKVTQSSRYLVKRTGEKVFLECVQDMDHENMFWYRQDPGLGLRLIYFSYDVKMKEKGDIPEGYSVSREKKERFSLILESASTNQTSMYLCASSPRWGAFFGQGTRLTVV.

In its sample, this clonotype was seen many times. V and J are TRBV2 and TRBJ2-1, with TRBD1 matching over 8 bases. The J segment lost 5 bases and the V segment lost 5 bases, leaving 8 bases of the junction unmatched. Germline V CDR1 and CDR2: SNHLY, FYNNEI. CDR3 length equals 15 residues. CDR3 DNA: TGTGCCAGCAGTCGCCGGACAGGGCAAGACAATGAGCAGTTCTTC. Amino acid sequence: CASSRRTGQDNEQFF.

This clonotype was seen a handful of times. This rearrangement joins TRBV7-3 to TRBJ2-2; possibly TRBD2 for D (5 bases). V was clipped by 5 bases and J by 0 bases, with 7 bases between them. The germline V gene has CDR1 SGHTA and CDR2 FQGTGA. The CDR3 is 14 residues long. CDR3 coding DNA: TGTGCCAGCAGCCTACTAGCGAACACCGGGGAGCTGTTTTTT. Amino acid sequence: CASSLLANTGELFF.